This T cell receptor beta chain originates from a study of blood T cell repertoires in COVID-19. Across the study: Both acute and convalescent COVID-19 samples were obtained from the United States, Italy and Spain.

The table came from immunoSEQ multiplex PCR; TCRdb's copy has only in-frame clones and leaves some out. The sample includes around 100,000 clones, more than 80% seen only once; the top ten take about 8.5%. Germline CDR1 SGDLS, CDR2 YYNGEE. The CDR3 sequence is 16 residues long. Trimming cost V 0 bases and J 3 bases; bases outside gene matches: 3. Material: peripheral blood. This TCR derives from a woman between 40 and 55 years old with acute or convalescent COVID-19. V gene TRBV9 combines with J gene TRBJ2-6, with TRBD1 matching 7 bases. CDR3 DNA sequence: TGTGCCAGCAGCGTAGTAGGGGGCGGTGGGGCCAACGTCCTGACTTTC. Translated, it gives CASSVVGGGGANVLTF. The full variable domain, in which reference TRBV9 and TRBJ2-6 provide the parts outside the CDR3, is DSGVTQTPKHLITATGQRVTLRCSPRSGDLSVYWYQQSLDQGLQFLIQYYNGEERAKGNILERFSAQQFPDLHSELNLSSLELGDSALYFCASSVVGGGGANVLTFGAGSRLTVL.